The sequence of this TCR beta chain was determined in a study of regulatory T cells in long-lasting Graves disease. The study, taken as a whole, reports: Thyroid tissue went unexamined; only peripheral blood was analyzed. Persistent Graves' patients showed less TCR diversity than newly diagnosed ones.

Relying on iRepertoire HTBI primers and Arm-PCR of CDR3 regions, the team built TCR beta libraries. TCRdb reprocessed the multiplex PCR reads via MiXCR and lists one record per CDR3 protein. The sample includes hundreds of thousands of distinct CDR3 sequences, approximately 15% of them seen just once. Time point denoted: newly diagnosed GD, antithyroid drugs for less than 3 months. Scientists built the TCR library using RNA that was extracted from PBMCs. Comment on this clonotype: The target antigen is unknown.

CDR3 length: 14 amino acids. Germline V gene lookup returns CDR1 KGHSH and CDR2 LQKENI. V was cut by 0 bases and J by 2 bases, with 8 bases left in between. The same sample was also used in a study of T cells in Graves' hyperthyroidism and ophthalmopathy.

The sequence was obtained from a woman aged 25 to 39 with Graves disease. The input for sequencing was peripheral blood mononuclear cells (PBMCs), taken at new diagnosis, from a patient treated with antithyroid drugs. The V and J genes are TRBV18 and TRBJ2-7, with D tentatively TRBD2 (5 bases). The CDR3 nucleotides read TGTGCCAGCTCACCACCTAGCGCTGCCTACGAGCAGTACTTC. The encoded protein is CASSPPSAAYEQYF.